The sequence of this TCR beta chain was determined in a study of PD-L1 blockade in urothelial cancer. Study at large: Of prior chemotherapy regimens, patients had received between 0 and 3. Blood yielded a median of 141,255 T cells per sample.

The CDR3 sequence is 16 residues long. V dropped 5 bases and J dropped 7; count of bases not matched to a gene: 8. CDR1 and CDR2 (germline): SGHAT, FQNNGV. Measured with immunoSEQ multiplex PCR; TCRdb has only the in-frame clones, and not every one. The sample has 70,000 or so clones; 84% are singletons. The TCR originated in a man aged 65-85 years with urothelial cancer. V and J are TRBV11-2 and TRBJ2-1; 13 bases map to TRBD2. Here the sequenced sample was PBMCs, taken around atezolizumab (anti-PD-L1) treatment. CDR3: CASSGRTSGSWNEQFF. Written as DNA, the CDR3 is TGTGCCAGCAGCGGACGGACTAGCGGGAGTTGGAATGAGCAGTTCTTC.